What follows is one T cell receptor beta chain and its context. The antigen is undetermined. These data originate in a study of CD8+ T cells in alopecia areata. Study context: Tofacitinib was taken orally by treated patients, and the dose was 5 to 10 mg twice daily.

V was clipped by 5 bases and J by 7 bases, with 17 bases between them. CDR1 and CDR2 from the germline V gene are GTSNPN and SVGIG (reference sequence). CDR3 length: 14 amino acids. General observations from the study: On tofacitinib, scalp and blood still held many of the expanded lesional clones.

RNA, once extracted, was reverse transcribed into cDNA for use as the sequencing template. Here immunoSEQ multiplex PCR was the method, and the copy in TCRdb shows in-frame clones only, minus some. The data show about 270,000 clones, approximately 60% seen once. Treatment specified: oral pan-JAK inhibitor, 5-10 mg twice daily. The rearrangement joins TRBV30 to TRBJ2-2; no firm D call. This TCR was recovered from a human donor with alopecia areata. Sequencing used CD4+ T cells sorted from blood, obtained between weeks 51 and 54, from a patient treated with tofacitinib. The CDR3 nucleotides read TGTGCCTGGGCAATAGGGCGATTGGTCGGGGAGCTGTTTTTT. This codes for CAWAIGRLVGELFF.